A selection of T cell receptor beta chains follows, all from one sample in a study of cytomegalovirus exposure and HLA in healthy donors. TCRdb keeps only in-frame clones here, not all; method: immunoSEQ multiplex PCR. The data contain tens of thousands of clones, approximately 81% of them seen just once; the ten biggest clones take up approximately 5.7%. The specimen was PBMCs. These receptors all stem from a woman in her fifties or sixties in good health and CMV-seropositive. CDR3s include the opening cysteine and the closing phenylalanine or tryptophan. Fields, in order: D gene, clone size, V gene, J gene, CDR3 protein, CDR3 DNA. The D gene is left open where the match is weak. Rows give clone size only sometimes, using once, few, many, or a class for an expanded clone.

TRBD1	NA	TRBV7-9	TRBJ2-2	CASSDPGQGGSGDTGELFF	TGTGCCAGCAGCGACCCGGGACAGGGTGGGTCAGGGGACACCGGGGAGCTGTTTTTT
NA	few	TRBV11-2	TRBJ1-5	CASSLGDQPQHF	TGTGCCAGCAGCTTGGGAGATCAGCCCCAGCATTTT
TRBD2	NA	TRBV7-8	TRBJ2-1	CASSLLSAASGRSYNEQFF	TGTGCCAGCAGCTTATTGTCGGCGGCTAGCGGGAGGTCCTACAATGAGCAGTTCTTC
TRBD2	NA	TRBV25-1	TRBJ2-1	CASSDPRLAGVNNEQFF	TGTGCCAGCAGTGACCCCAGACTAGCGGGAGTCAACAATGAGCAGTTCTTC
TRBD2	NA	TRBV30	TRBJ2-1	CAWSAGLALDNEQFF	TGTGCCTGGAGCGCGGGACTAGCGCTAGACAATGAGCAGTTCTTC
NA	NA	TRBV29-1	TRBJ2-2	CSVAYRMGGAGELFF	TGCAGCGTTGCATACAGGATGGGTGGCGCCGGGGAGCTGTTTTTT
TRBD1	NA	TRBV7-9	TRBJ1-1	CASSFPQGAQAFF	TGTGCCAGCAGCTTCCCACAGGGGGCGCAGGCTTTCTTT
TRBD2	NA	TRBV11-2	TRBJ2-1	CASSLGRLASYNEQFF	TGTGCCAGCAGTCTAGGGCGACTAGCATCCTACAATGAGCAGTTCTTC
NA	NA	TRBV2	TRBJ2-1	CASGANPRGLAVF	TGTGCCAGCGGAGCTAATCCCAGGGGCCTTGCAGTCTTC
TRBD2	NA	TRBV9	TRBJ2-2	CASSVWGTSGTGELFF	TGTGCCAGCAGCGTATGGGGGACTAGCGGGACCGGGGAGCTGTTTTTT
TRBD2	NA	TRBV18	TRBJ2-7	CASSPLASGITEQYF	TGTGCCAGCTCACCATTAGCTAGCGGGATAACCGAGCAGTACTTC
TRBD2	NA	TRBV18	TRBJ2-7	CASSPPGLAGGTYEQYF	TGTGCCAGCTCACCACCGGGACTAGCGGGGGGCACCTACGAGCAGTACTTC
NA	few	TRBV28	TRBJ1-3	CASSQEDSFSGNTIYF	TGTGCCAGCAGCCAAGAGGACAGCTTCTCTGGAAACACCATATATTTT
NA	NA	TRBV6-6	TRBJ2-1	CASSTDSSSYNEQFF	TGTGCCAGCAGCACGGACTCAAGCTCCTACAATGAGCAGTTCTTC
NA	NA	TRBV5-5	TRBJ2-2	CASSLYGINTGELFF	TGTGCCAGCAGCTTGTACGGGATAAACACCGGGGAGCTGTTTTTT
NA	NA	TRBV25-1	TRBJ1-1	CASSETTANTEAFF	TGTGCCAGCAGTGAGACCACAGCAAACACTGAAGCTTTCTTT
TRBD1	NA	TRBV10-3	TRBJ2-7	CAIRTDRGGYEQYF	TGTGCCATCAGGACGGACAGGGGGGGGTACGAGCAGTACTTC
NA	once	TRBV19	TRBJ1-5	CASSIGGAGGYQPQHF	TGTGCCAGTAGTATTGGAGGTGCCGGAGGTTATCAGCCCCAGCATTTT
NA	NA	TRBV5-1	TRBJ2-7	CASRERQSSPEQYF	TGCGCCAGCCGAGAGAGGCAGTCTAGTCCCGAGCAGTACTTC
TRBD2	NA	TRBV28	TRBJ2-1	CASISGRAHNEQFF	TGTGCCAGCATAAGCGGGAGGGCCCACAATGAGCAGTTCTTC
NA	few	TRBV14	TRBJ2-7	CASSQGGGTYEQYF	TGTGCCAGCAGCCAAGGGGGCGGTACCTACGAGCAGTACTTC
NA	NA	TRBV15	TRBJ1-5	CATSRDLAGDQPQHF	TGTGCCACCAGCAGAGATCTTGCGGGCGACCAGCCCCAGCATTTT
TRBD2	NA	TRBV4-1	TRBJ2-7	CASSQSLAGRSYEQYF	TGCGCCAGCAGCCAATCACTAGCGGGACGCTCCTACGAGCAGTACTTC
NA	NA	TRBV18	TRBJ2-2	CASSPRHAVTGELFF	TGTGCCAGCTCACCACGGCATGCCGTCACCGGGGAGCTGTTTTTT
TRBD1	NA	TRBV14	TRBJ1-2	CASSPGQIYGYTF	TGTGCCAGCAGCCCGGGACAGATCTATGGCTACACCTTC
TRBD1	NA	TRBV12-5	TRBJ2-5	CASGEDRSAKETQYF	TGTGCTAGTGGTGAGGACAGGTCCGCGAAAGAGACCCAGTACTTC
NA	NA	TRBV6-6	TRBJ1-5	CASSPPGRNNQPQHF	TGTGCCAGCAGCCCCCCAGGTCGAAACAATCAGCCCCAGCATTTT
TRBD1	NA	TRBV18	TRBJ1-1	CASSTTGGTEAFF	TGTGCCAGCTCTACGACAGGGGGCACTGAAGCTTTCTTT
TRBD2	NA	TRBV7-9	TRBJ2-1	CASSFYGTSSLFNEQFF	TGTGCCAGCAGCTTTTATGGGACTAGCAGCTTGTTCAATGAGCAGTTCTTC
TRBD2	NA	TRBV9	TRBJ2-3	CASSVDLGGSGTSDTQYF	TGTGCCAGCAGCGTAGATTTGGGAGGTAGCGGGACGTCAGATACGCAGTATTTT
NA	NA	TRBV9	TRBJ1-2	CASSVVGDYGYTF	TGTGCCAGCAGCGTAGTAGGGGACTATGGCTACACCTTC
NA	NA	TRBV21-1	TRBJ2-7	CASSKIHRGAYEQYF	TGTGCCAGCAGCAAAATCCACAGGGGAGCCTACGAGCAGTACTTC
NA	NA	TRBV30	TRBJ1-4	CAWSVGQNSNEKLFF	TGTGCCTGGAGTGTAGGACAGAACTCTAATGAAAAACTGTTTTTT
NA	once	TRBV18	TRBJ2-6	CASSPSGVSHSGANVLTF	TGTGCCAGCTCACCGTCCGGGGTTTCCCACTCTGGGGCCAACGTCCTGACTTTC
TRBD2	once	TRBV7-2	TRBJ2-1	CASSLAHRGSFNEQFF	TGTGCCAGCAGCTTAGCCCATCGCGGGAGTTTCAATGAGCAGTTCTTC
NA	few	TRBV7-8	TRBJ1-5	CASSPGWGDQPQHF	TGTGCCAGCAGCCCAGGGTGGGGGGATCAGCCCCAGCATTTT
NA	NA	TRBV7-9	TRBJ1-5	CASSLGDMTQHF	TGTGCCAGCAGCTTAGGAGACATGACCCAGCATTTT
NA	NA	TRBV29-1	TRBJ1-5	CSVLLSGRVNQPQHF	TGCAGCGTTTTATTGTCCGGGCGGGTCAATCAGCCCCAGCATTTT
NA	NA	TRBV5-6	TRBJ1-2	CASSFLVRESNYGYTF	TGTGCCAGCAGCTTTCTCGTTCGAGAAAGCAACTATGGCTACACCTTC
NA	NA	TRBV30	TRBJ2-3	CAFHRQASTDTQYF	TGTGCCTTTCATCGACAGGCCTCCACAGATACGCAGTATTTT
NA	many	TRBV4-2	TRBJ1-1	CASSLATGDTEAFF	TGTGCCAGCAGCCTCGCGACGGGGGACACTGAAGCTTTCTTT
NA	few	TRBV27	TRBJ2-2	CASSFRNTGELFF	TGTGCCAGCAGTTTTCGGAACACCGGGGAGCTGTTTTTT
TRBD1	NA	TRBV30	TRBJ2-7	CASHTGGEQYF	TGTGCCTCACATACAGGGGGCGAGCAGTACTTC
NA	NA	TRBV19	TRBJ1-1	CASSIDRSTEAFF	TGTGCCAGTAGTATAGATCGGAGCACTGAAGCTTTCTTT
NA	NA	TRBV28	TRBJ1-4	CASSPPGGRNEKLFF	TGTGCCAGCAGTCCCCCTGGGGGCCGGAATGAAAAACTGTTTTTT
TRBD2	once	TRBV5-1	TRBJ2-3	CASSISGTSGDTQYF	TGCGCCAGCAGCATCTCGGGGACTAGCGGAGATACGCAGTATTTT
NA	NA	TRBV2	TRBJ2-4	CASSLAPADIQYF	TGTGCCAGCAGTTTAGCCCCGGCGGACATTCAGTACTTC
TRBD2	few	TRBV19	TRBJ2-1	CASSGLGLASNEQFF	TGTGCCAGTAGTGGCCTGGGACTAGCTAGCAATGAGCAGTTCTTC
NA	NA	TRBV7-6	TRBJ2-6	CASSLDWAGSYSGANVLTF	TGTGCCAGCAGCTTAGATTGGGCGGGTTCTTACTCTGGGGCCAACGTCCTGACTTTC
TRBD2	few	TRBV5-1	TRBJ2-7	CASSSTSGSGYEQYF	TGCGCCAGCAGCTCCACTAGCGGGAGCGGCTACGAGCAGTACTTC
TRBD1	NA	TRBV27	TRBJ1-2	CASSVTGNHGYTF	TGTGCCAGCAGTGTGACAGGGAACCATGGCTACACCTTC
NA	NA	TRBV15	TRBJ2-3	CATSETWGVLTDTQYF	TGTGCCACCAGCGAGACGTGGGGGGTTTTGACAGATACGCAGTATTTT
NA	NA	TRBV10-3	TRBJ2-7	CAISDYEEQYF	TGTGCCATCAGTGACTATGAGGAGCAGTACTTC
NA	few	TRBV6-1	TRBJ1-1	CASGLEGNTEAFF	TGTGCCAGCGGCTTGGAGGGGAACACTGAAGCTTTCTTT